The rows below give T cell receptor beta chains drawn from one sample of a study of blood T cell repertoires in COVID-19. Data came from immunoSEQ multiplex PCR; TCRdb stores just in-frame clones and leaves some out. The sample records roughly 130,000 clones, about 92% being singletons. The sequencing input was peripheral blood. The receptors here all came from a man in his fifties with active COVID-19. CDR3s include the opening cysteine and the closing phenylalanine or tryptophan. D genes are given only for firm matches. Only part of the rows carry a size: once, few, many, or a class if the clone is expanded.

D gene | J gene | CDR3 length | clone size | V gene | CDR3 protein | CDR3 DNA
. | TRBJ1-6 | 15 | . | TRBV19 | CASRESGHYNSPLHF | TGTGCCAGTAGAGAATCGGGACATTATAATTCACCCCTCCACTTT
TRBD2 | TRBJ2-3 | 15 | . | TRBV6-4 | CASAETSGFTDTQYF | TGTGCCAGCGCCGAGACTAGCGGATTCACAGATACGCAGTATTTT
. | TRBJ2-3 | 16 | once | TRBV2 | CASSERAGDPTDTQYF | TGTGCCAGCAGTGAACGAGCCGGGGATCCCACAGATACGCAGTATTTT
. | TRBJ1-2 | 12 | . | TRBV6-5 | CASRRGSDGYTF | TGTGCCAGCAGAAGAGGGTCGGATGGCTACACCTTC
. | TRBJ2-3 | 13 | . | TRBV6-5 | CASFRDRTDTQYF | TGTGCCAGTTTCCGGGATCGCACAGATACGCAGTATTTT
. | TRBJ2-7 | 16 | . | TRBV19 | CASSPSQWDSTYEQYF | TGTGCCAGTAGTCCATCCCAATGGGACTCCACCTACGAGCAGTACTTC
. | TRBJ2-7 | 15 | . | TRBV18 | CASSPGGGFSYEQYF | TGTGCCAGCTCACCAGGGGGGGGCTTCTCCTACGAGCAGTACTTC
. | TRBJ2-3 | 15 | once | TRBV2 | CASSDGDDPTDTQYF | TGTGCCAGCAGTGACGGAGACGACCCCACAGATACGCAGTATTTT
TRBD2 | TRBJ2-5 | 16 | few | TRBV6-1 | CASSAHSGAAWETQYF | TGTGCCAGCAGTGCCCACAGCGGGGCCGCCTGGGAGACCCAGTACTTC
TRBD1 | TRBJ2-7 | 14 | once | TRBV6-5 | CASRDEQGAYGQYF | TGTGCCAGCAGGGACGAGCAGGGGGCGTATGGGCAGTACTTC
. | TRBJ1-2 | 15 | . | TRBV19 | CASRISQGTNYGYTF | TGTGCCAGTAGAATATCCCAGGGGACTAACTATGGCTACACCTTC
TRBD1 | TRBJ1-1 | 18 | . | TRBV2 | CASSEGQSRGILNTEAFF | TGTGCCAGCAGTGAGGGACAGTCCAGGGGGATTTTGAACACTGAAGCTTTCTTT
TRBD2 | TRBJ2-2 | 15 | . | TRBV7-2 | CASSLAGASTGELFF | TGTGCCAGCAGCTTGGCGGGAGCGAGTACCGGGGAGCTGTTTTTT
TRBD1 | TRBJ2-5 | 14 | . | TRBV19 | CASSVDRGLETQYF | TGTGCCAGTAGCGTGGACAGGGGGCTAGAGACCCAGTACTTC
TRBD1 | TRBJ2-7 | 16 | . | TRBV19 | CASSIGTGQGIYEQYF | TGTGCCAGTAGTATAGGTACGGGACAGGGCATCTACGAGCAGTACTTC
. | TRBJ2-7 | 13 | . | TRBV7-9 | CASSPDRSYEQYF | TGTGCCAGCAGTCCTGACAGGTCCTACGAGCAGTACTTC
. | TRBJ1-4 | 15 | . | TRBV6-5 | CASRLRTAPNEKLFF | TGTGCCAGCAGACTAAGGACAGCCCCTAATGAAAAACTGTTTTTT
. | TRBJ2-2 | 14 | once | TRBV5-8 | CASSLRGGVGELFF | TGTGCCAGCAGCTTGAGGGGGGGCGTCGGGGAGCTGTTTTTT
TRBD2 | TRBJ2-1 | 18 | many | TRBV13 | CASSLELNRASGYNEQFF | TGTGCCAGCAGCTTAGAGCTAAATAGGGCTAGCGGCTACAATGAGCAGTTCTTC
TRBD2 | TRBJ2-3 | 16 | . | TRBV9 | CASSVWRGGSTDTQYF | TGTGCCAGCAGCGTATGGCGGGGGGGAAGCACAGATACGCAGTATTTT
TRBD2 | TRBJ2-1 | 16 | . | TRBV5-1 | CASSFTSGGASNEQFF | TGCGCCAGCAGCTTTACTAGCGGGGGGGCCTCTAATGAGCAGTTCTTC
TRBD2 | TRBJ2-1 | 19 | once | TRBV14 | CASSRDSLGPSGDFNEQFF | TGTGCCAGCAGCCGCGACTCCCTCGGACCTAGCGGGGATTTCAATGAGCAGTTCTTC
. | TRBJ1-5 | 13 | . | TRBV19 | CASSAGWNQPQHF | TGTGCCAGTAGTGCAGGATGGAATCAGCCCCAGCATTTT
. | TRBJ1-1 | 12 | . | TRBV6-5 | CASKGLSTEAFF | TGTGCCAGCAAGGGACTAAGTACTGAAGCTTTCTTT
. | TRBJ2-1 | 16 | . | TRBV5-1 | CASSPSDSGTYNEQFF | TGCGCCAGCAGCCCCTCGGATAGCGGTACCTACAATGAGCAGTTCTTC
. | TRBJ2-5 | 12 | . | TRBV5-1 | CASSSDRETQYF | TGCGCCAGCAGCTCGGACAGAGAGACCCAGTACTTC
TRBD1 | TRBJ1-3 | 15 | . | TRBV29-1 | CSVHTTGGFGNTIYF | TGCAGCGTCCATACAACAGGGGGCTTTGGAAACACCATATATTTT
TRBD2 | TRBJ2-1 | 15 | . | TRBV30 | CAWRGGTKRRNEQFF | TGTGCCTGGAGAGGTGGGACTAAGCGTCGGAATGAGCAGTTCTTC
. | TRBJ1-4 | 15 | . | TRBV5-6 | CASSLVGGLGEKLFF | TGTGCCAGCAGCTTGGTCGGGGGGCTAGGTGAAAAACTGTTTTTT
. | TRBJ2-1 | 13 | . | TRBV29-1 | CSVLQGLWNEQFF | TGCAGCGTTTTGCAGGGGCTGTGGAATGAGCAGTTCTTC
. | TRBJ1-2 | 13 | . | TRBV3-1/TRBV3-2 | CASSQGAWYGYTF | TGTGCCAGCAGCCAGGGGGCCTGGTATGGCTACACCTTC
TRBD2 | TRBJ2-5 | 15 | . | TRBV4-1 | CASSQYTSGQGTQYF | TGCGCCAGCAGCCAGTACACTAGCGGCCAAGGGACCCAGTACTTC
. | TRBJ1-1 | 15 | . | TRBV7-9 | CASSGAREGNTEAFF | TGTGCCAGCTCTGGGGCCCGGGAGGGGAACACTGAAGCTTTCTTT
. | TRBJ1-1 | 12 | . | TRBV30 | CACAWEVTEAFF | TGTGCCTGTGCGTGGGAGGTCACTGAAGCTTTCTTT
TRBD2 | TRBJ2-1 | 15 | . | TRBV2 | CASSYRGTSGNEQFF | TGTGCCAGCAGTTACCGGGGGACTAGCGGCAATGAGCAGTTCTTC
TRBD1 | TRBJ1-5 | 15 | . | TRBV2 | CASSGDRGQGQPQHF | TGTGCCAGCAGCGGGGACAGGGGGCAAGGACAGCCCCAGCATTTT
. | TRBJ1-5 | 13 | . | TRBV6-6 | CASSLGQFQPQHF | TGTGCCAGCAGTTTAGGACAATTTCAGCCCCAGCATTTT
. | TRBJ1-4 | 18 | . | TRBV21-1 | CASSKTWTESATNEKLFF | TGTGCCAGCAGCAAAACTTGGACAGAAAGTGCAACTAATGAAAAACTGTTTTTT
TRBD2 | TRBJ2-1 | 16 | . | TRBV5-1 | CASSLAGTSGANEQFF | TGCGCCAGCAGCTTGGCAGGGACTAGCGGGGCGAATGAGCAGTTCTTC
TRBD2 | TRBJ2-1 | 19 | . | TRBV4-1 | CASSPGLAGGPLSYNEQFF | TGCGCCAGCAGCCCGGGACTAGCGGGGGGGCCTCTCTCCTACAATGAGCAGTTCTTC
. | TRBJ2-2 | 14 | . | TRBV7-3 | CASSLTGDTGELFF | TGTGCCAGCAGCTTAACAGGGGACACCGGGGAGCTGTTTTTT
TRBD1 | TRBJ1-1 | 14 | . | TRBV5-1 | CASSHQTGGPEAFF | TGCGCCAGCAGCCACCAGACAGGGGGCCCTGAAGCTTTCTTT
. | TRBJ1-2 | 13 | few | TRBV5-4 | CASSFPSNYGYTF | TGTGCCAGCAGCTTCCCCTCGAACTATGGCTACACCTTC
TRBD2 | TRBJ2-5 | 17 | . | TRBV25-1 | CASSAPSSGRVKETQYF | TGTGCCAGCAGTGCCCCGAGCAGCGGGAGGGTGAAAGAGACCCAGTACTTC
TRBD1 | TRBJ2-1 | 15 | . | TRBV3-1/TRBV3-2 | CASSQGQGVNNEQFF | TGTGCCAGCAGCCAAGGACAGGGAGTGAACAATGAGCAGTTCTTC
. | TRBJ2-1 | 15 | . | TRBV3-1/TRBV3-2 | CASSQDFSSYNEQFF | TGTGCCAGCAGCCAAGACTTTAGCTCCTACAATGAGCAGTTCTTC
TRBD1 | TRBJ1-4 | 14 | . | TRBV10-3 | CAISPGQSNEKLFF | TGTGCCATCAGCCCGGGACAGAGTAATGAAAAACTGTTTTTT
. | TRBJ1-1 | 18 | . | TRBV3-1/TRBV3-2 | CASSPQQGRLTMNTEAFF | TGTGCCAGCAGCCCTCAACAGGGACGGCTGACGATGAACACTGAAGCTTTCTTT
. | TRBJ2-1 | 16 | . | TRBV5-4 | CASSLALLGPYNEQFF | TGTGCCAGCAGCTTGGCCCTACTAGGCCCCTACAATGAGCAGTTCTTC
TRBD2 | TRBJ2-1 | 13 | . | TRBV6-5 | CAGTSGRPNEQFF | TGTGCCGGGACTAGCGGGAGACCAAATGAGCAGTTCTTC
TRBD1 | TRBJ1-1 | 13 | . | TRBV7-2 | CASSRDRGREAFF | TGTGCCAGCAGCCGGGACAGGGGGCGTGAAGCTTTCTTT